Below are 11 T cell receptor beta chains sequenced from a single sample in a study of monozygotic twins with inflammatory bowel disease. Each CDR3 protein gets one entry in TCRdb, which reprocessed the 5' RACE reads and gives no DNA. Its table records fewer than 550,000 distinct CDR3 sequences. Sequenced sample: blood. These receptors were taken from a human donor with ulcerative colitis or Crohn's disease, or a healthy co-twin of an affected twin (not recorded which).

The rearrangement uses TRBV12-3 or TRBV12-4 and TRBJ2-3; TCRdb designates TRBD1, a call that cannot be tested without DNA. CDR3 length: 14 amino acids. CDR3 loop: CASSLRGRTDTQYF.

The chain is built from TRBV15 and TRBJ1-5; TCRdb designates TRBD1, a call that cannot be tested without DNA. CDR3 length: 14 amino acids. Germline assignment: CDR1 LNHNV and CDR2 YYDKDF (reference sequence). CDR3 protein: CATSREGQSQPQHF. Full variable domain (missing parts from reference TRBV15 and TRBJ1-5): DAMVIQNPRYQVTQFGKPVTLSCSQTLNHNVMYWYQQKSSQAPKLLFHYYDKDFNNEADTPDNFQSRRPNTSFCFLDIRSPGLGDTAMYLCATSREGQSQPQHFGDGTRLSIL.

The rearrangement joins TRBV4-1 to TRBJ2-3; TCRdb's assignment of TRBD1 cannot be checked, as there is no DNA. This CDR3 has 15 amino acids. In germline, CDR1 is MGHRA, CDR2 YSYEKL. The CDR3: CASSTRGSGGDTQYF.

The V gene is TRBV4-2, the J gene TRBJ2-7. Germline V gives CDR1 LGHNA, CDR2 YNFKEQ. The CDR3 consists of 13 residues. The chain's CDR3 is CASSPYFAEEQYF.

The genes are TRBV19 and TRBJ1-4. The germline V gene encodes CDR1 LNHDA and CDR2 SQIVND (reference sequence). This CDR3 is built from 17 residues. The CDR3 is CASSMGWSTRTNEKLFF.

The CDR3 here is CASSFASAQETQYF. This rearrangement joins TRBV27 to TRBJ2-5; with no DNA, the TCRdb D assignment of TRBD2 cannot be verified. This CDR3 spans 14 amino acids. From germline, CDR1 is MNHEY and CDR2 SMNVEV (reference sequence).

This CDR3 reads CASSAQRGREKLFF. The V gene is TRBV2, the J gene TRBJ1-4. The CDR3 covers 14 residues. The germline CDR1 and CDR2 sequences are SNHLY and FYNNEI.

The chain carries TRBV5-1 and TRBJ2-1. The CDR3 loop spans 13 amino acids. Per germline, CDR1 SGHRS and CDR2 YFSETQ. The CDR3 protein is CASSLVGNNEQFF.

The J gene is TRBJ2-5, the V gene TRBV12-3 or TRBV12-4; the D gene TCRdb calls, TRBD1, cannot be checked with no DNA. This CDR3 has 16 residues. This chain's CDR3 is CASSLPIPGQVSTQYF.

The genes are TRBV7-9 and TRBJ2-7; checking the TCRdb D call of TRBD2 is not possible without DNA. CDR3 length: 15 residues. Germline CDR1 SEHNR, CDR2 FQNEAQ (reference sequence). CDR3 sequence: CASSGTSGGTYEQYF.

The V call is TRBV5-1, the J call TRBJ2-7; TCRdb selects TRBD1, and the lack of DNA leaves this call unchecked. Germline CDR1 and CDR2: SGHRS and YFSETQ. The CDR3 loop spans 15 amino acids. The CDR3 spells CASSLRTDRSYEQYF.